This TCR beta chain was obtained from a study of blood T cell repertoires in COVID-19. Turning to the study itself: The analysed material was cDNA or gDNA that came from T cells, B-cell-depleted T cells, or PBMCs.

Assay used: immunoSEQ multiplex PCR; TCRdb lists only in-frame clones, some missing. In the table there are under 50,000 clones, 80% to 90% of which are singletons. This CDR3 has 16 amino acids. Per the germline V gene, CDR1 is MNHEY and CDR2 is SMNVEV (reference sequence). V dropped 8 bases and J dropped 0 bases, with 17 bases sitting between them. Sequenced input: peripheral blood. J is TRBJ2-1 and V is TRBV27; D is unclear. This receptor was taken from a man between 65 and 79 years old with active COVID-19. CDR3 residues: CASVPRASSSYNEQFF. The CDR3 coding sequence is TGTGCCAGCGTCCCAAGAGCCTCGAGCTCCTACAATGAGCAGTTCTTC.